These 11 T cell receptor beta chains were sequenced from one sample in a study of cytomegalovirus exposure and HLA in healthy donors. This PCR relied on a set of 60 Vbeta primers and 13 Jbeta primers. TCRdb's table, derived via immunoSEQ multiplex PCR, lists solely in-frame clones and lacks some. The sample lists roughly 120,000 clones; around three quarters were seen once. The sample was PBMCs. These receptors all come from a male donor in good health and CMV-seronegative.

The chain's CDR3 is CASSQGQIYEQYF. The CDR3 DNA reads as TGTGCCAGCAGCCAGGGGCAGATCTACGAGCAGTACTTC. The rearrangement uses TRBV4-2 and TRBJ2-5, with D possibly being TRBD1 (5 bases). The J call is doubtful: the DNA matches TRBJ2-7 better. From germline, CDR1 is LGHNA and CDR2 YNFKEQ. The CDR3 is 13 amino acids.

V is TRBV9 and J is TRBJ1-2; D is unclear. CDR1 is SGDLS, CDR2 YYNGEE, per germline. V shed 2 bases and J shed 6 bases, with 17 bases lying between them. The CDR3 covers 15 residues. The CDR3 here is CASSVAPWGEDGYTF. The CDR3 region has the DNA TGTGCCAGCAGCGTGGCCCCTTGGGGAGAGGATGGCTACACCTTC.

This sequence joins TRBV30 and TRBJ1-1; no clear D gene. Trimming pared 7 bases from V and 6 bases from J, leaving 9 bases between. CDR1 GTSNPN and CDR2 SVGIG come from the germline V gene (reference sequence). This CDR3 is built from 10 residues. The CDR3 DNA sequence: TGTGCCTCAGAGGAGTCTGAAGCTTTCTTT. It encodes CASEESEAFF.

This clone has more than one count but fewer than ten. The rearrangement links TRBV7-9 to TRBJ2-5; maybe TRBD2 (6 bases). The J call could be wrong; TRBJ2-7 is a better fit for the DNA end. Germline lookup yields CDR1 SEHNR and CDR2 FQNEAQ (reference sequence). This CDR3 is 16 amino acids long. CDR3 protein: CASSQRAGTVYYEQYF. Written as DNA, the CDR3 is TGTGCCAGCAGCCAGCGGGCCGGGACGGTCTACTACGAGCAGTACTTC.

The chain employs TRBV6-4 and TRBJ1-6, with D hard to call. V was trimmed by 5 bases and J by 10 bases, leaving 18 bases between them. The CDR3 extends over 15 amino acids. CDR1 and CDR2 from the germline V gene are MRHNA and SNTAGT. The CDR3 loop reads CASSRNFQGDSPLHF. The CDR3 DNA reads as TGTGCCAGCAGTAGAAACTTCCAAGGAGACTCACCCCTCCACTTT.

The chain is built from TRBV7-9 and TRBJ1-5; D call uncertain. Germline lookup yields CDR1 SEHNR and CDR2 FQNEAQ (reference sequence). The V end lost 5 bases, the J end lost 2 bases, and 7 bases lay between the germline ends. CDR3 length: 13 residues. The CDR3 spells CASSNSGNQPQHF. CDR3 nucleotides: TGTGCCAGCAGCAATTCAGGCAATCAGCCCCAGCATTTT.

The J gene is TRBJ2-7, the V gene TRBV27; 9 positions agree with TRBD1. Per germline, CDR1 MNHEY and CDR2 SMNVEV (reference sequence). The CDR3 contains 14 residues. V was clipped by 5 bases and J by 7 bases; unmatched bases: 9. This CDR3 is CASSIPGQGEEQYF. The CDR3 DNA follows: TGTGCCAGCAGTATCCCGGGACAGGGCGAAGAGCAGTACTTC.

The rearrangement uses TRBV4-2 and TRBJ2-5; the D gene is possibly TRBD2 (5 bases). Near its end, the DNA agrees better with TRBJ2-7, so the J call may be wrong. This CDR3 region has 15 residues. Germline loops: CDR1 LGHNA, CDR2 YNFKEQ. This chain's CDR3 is CASSRELSSSYEQYF. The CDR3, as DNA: TGTGCCAGCAGCCGGGAGTTGAGTTCTTCCTACGAGCAGTACTTC.

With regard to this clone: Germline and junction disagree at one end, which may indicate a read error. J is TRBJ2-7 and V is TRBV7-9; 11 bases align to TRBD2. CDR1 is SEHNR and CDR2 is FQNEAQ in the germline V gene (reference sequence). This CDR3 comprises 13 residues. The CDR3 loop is CSSSVGLAVSQYF. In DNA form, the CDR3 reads TGTTCCAGCAGCGTGGGACTAGCGGTTTCCCAGTACTTC. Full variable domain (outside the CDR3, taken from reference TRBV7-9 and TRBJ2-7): DTGVSQNPRHKITKRGQNVTFRCDPISEHNRLYWYRQTLGQGPEFLTYFQNEAQLEKSRLLSDRFSAERPKGSFSTLEIQRTEQGDSAMYLCSSSVGLAVSQYFGPGTRLTVT.

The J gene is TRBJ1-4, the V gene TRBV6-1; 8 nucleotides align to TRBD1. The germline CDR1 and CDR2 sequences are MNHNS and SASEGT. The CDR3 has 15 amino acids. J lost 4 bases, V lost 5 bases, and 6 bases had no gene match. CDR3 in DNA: TGTGCCAGCAGTTCCCCAACAGGGGGTAATGAAAAACTGTTTTTT. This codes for CASSSPTGGNEKLFF.

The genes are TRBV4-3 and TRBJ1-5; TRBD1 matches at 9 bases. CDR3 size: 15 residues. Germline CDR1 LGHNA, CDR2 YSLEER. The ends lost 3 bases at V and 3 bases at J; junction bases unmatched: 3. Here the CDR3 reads CASSQDRGHNQPQHF. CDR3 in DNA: TGCGCCAGCAGCCAGGACAGGGGCCACAATCAGCCCCAGCATTTT.